This entry concerns a single TCR beta chain. V lost 3 bases to trimming and J lost 1 base, with 17 bases between them. This CDR3 has 17 amino acids. Germline V lookup: CDR1 ENHRY, CDR2 SYGVKD. Using immunoSEQ multiplex PCR, the repertoire was profiled, and TCRdb retains in-frame clones only, with some absent. The data contain fewer than 350,000 clones, approximately 81% of them singletons. The data originate from a study of blood T cell repertoires in COVID-19. Ages ranged from about 18 to 89 years, with residence in about two dozen US areas. Assignment of participants to cohorts was predicated upon participant-reported clinical history. Exposed study participants had met a COVID-19 case within 2 weeks before entry.

The source of this sequence is a woman aged 30 to 39 who had been exposed to COVID-19. Source material: PBMCs or T cells enriched from blood (not recorded which). The V gene is TRBV10-3, the J gene TRBJ2-3; possibly TRBD2 for D (5 bases). The CDR3 bases are TGTGCCATCAGTGATCTGGTAGCGTCTTCCCGCACAGATACGCAGTATTTT. Protein product: CAISDLVASSRTDTQYF.